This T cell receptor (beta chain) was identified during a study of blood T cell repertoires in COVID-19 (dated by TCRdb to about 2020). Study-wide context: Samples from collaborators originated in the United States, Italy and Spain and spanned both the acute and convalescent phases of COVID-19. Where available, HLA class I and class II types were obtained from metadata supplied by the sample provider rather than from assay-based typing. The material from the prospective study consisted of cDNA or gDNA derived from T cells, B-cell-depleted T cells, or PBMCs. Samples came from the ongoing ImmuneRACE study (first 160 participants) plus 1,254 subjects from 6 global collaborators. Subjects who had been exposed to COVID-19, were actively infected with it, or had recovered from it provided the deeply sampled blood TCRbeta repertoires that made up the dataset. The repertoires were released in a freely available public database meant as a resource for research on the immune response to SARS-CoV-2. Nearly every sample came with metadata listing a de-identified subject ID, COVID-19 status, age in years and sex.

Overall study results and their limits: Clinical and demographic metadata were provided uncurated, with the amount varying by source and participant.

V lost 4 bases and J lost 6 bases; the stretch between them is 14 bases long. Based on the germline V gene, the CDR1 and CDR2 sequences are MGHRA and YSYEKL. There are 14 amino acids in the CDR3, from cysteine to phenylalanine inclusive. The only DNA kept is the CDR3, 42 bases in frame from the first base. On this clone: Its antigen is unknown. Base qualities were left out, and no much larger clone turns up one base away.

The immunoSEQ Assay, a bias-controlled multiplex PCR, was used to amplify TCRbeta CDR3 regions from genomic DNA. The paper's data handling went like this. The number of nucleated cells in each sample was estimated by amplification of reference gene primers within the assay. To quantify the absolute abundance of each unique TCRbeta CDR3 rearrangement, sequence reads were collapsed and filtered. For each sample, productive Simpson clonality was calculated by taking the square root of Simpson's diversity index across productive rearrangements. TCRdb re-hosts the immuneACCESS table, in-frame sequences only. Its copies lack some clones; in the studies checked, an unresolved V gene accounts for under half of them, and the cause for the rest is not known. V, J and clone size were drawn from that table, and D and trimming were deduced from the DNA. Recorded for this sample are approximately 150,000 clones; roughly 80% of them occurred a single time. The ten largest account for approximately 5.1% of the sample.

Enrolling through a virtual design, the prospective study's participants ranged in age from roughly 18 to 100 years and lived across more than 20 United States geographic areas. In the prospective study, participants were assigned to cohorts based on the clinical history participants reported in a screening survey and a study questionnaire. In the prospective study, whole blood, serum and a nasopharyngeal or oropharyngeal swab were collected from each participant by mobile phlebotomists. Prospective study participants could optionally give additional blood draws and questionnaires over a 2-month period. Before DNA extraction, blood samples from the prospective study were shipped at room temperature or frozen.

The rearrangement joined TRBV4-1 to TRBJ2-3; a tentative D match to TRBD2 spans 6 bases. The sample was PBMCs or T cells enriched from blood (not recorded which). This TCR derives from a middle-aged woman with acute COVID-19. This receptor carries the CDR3 CASSPGGGTDTQYF. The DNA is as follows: TGCGCCAGCAGCCCGGGTGGGGGGACGGATACGCAGTATTTT.